Only a few counts were recorded for the clone carrying this TCR beta chain. Its antigen is as yet unknown. The ends were cut back, 3 bases at V and 0 bases at J, with 15 bases in the middle. The CDR3 loop spans 17 amino acids. Germline V lookup: CDR1 LGHNA, CDR2 YSLEER. The entry originates in a study of T-cell reconstitution after alpha-beta-depleted transplantation in children. Study conclusions and caveats: Some patients' high day-60 TCRbeta diversity was attributed to recipient cells surviving conditioning. Among T cells one year after transplant, newly produced cells accounted for most counts and diversity. Several hundred expanded graft clones reportedly were the source of alpha-beta T cells about two months after transplant.

Preparation of the TCRbeta library used unique molecular identifiers. TCRdb itself ran the PCR reads through MiXCR, one entry per CDR3 protein. The sample records 300,000 to 350,000 distinct CDR3 sequences, around 15% being singletons. V is TRBV4-3 and J is TRBJ1-3; D is perhaps TRBD1 (6 bases). The specimen was PBMCs, mostly from graft donor cells, collected 360 days after TCRalphabeta/CD19-depleted stem cell transplant. The source is a male patient between 2 and 10 years old who had a stem cell transplant for acute lymphoblastic leukemia, so the T cells may come from the graft donor. The CDR3 sequence: CASSQSNEGHSGNTIYF. The CDR3 region has the DNA TGCGCCAGCAGCCAGAGTAACGAGGGACACTCTGGAAACACCATATATTTT.